These T cell receptor beta chains were read from a single sample in a study of shared clonotypes between healthy human individuals. Profiling relied on immunoSEQ multiplex PCR, and the TCRdb table lists in-frame clones only, not all of them. The sample records about 590,000 clones, 95% to 96% being singletons. Sequenced: naive CD8+ T cells sorted from blood. Receptors were obtained from a young woman in good health. Both conserved end residues are part of each CDR3. D genes are given only for firm matches. The size of a clone is reported for some rows only, either as once, few or many, or as a class for expanded clones.

J: TRBJ2-7
V: TRBV11-2
size: NA
D: NA
DNA: TGTGCCAGCAGCCCGGAGGGAAGCGAGCAGTACTTC
CDR3: CASSPEGSEQYF

J: TRBJ2-5
V: TRBV27
size: NA
D: NA
DNA: TGTGCCAGCAGTTCGTTAGGGGGAGAAGAGACCCAGTACTTC
CDR3: CASSSLGGEETQYF

J: TRBJ2-7
V: TRBV11-3
size: NA
D: TRBD1
DNA: TGTGCCAGCAGCTTAGAATGGACAGGGTCCTACGAGCAGTACTTC
CDR3: CASSLEWTGSYEQYF

J: TRBJ2-7
V: TRBV7-8
size: NA
D: NA
DNA: TGTGCCAGCAGCTTAGGTGGAGGCTCCTACGAGCAGTACTTC
CDR3: CASSLGGGSYEQYF

J: TRBJ2-7
V: TRBV29-1
size: NA
D: NA
DNA: TGCAGCGTTGGGGCTGGCGGGATGGGGCACGAGCAGTACTTC
CDR3: CSVGAGGMGHEQYF

J: TRBJ1-2
V: TRBV30
size: NA
D: NA
DNA: TGTGCCTGGATCGTGCAGGGAGGCTACACCTTC
CDR3: CAWIVQGGYTF

J: TRBJ2-7
V: TRBV7-9
size: NA
D: TRBD1
DNA: TGTGCCAGCAGCTTAGGGAGGGGGCAGGGGGCTGTCGAGCAGTACTTC
CDR3: CASSLGRGQGAVEQYF

J: TRBJ1-1
V: TRBV5-1
size: NA
D: NA
DNA: TGCGCCAGCAGCTTGTGGCAGGGGAACACTGAAGCTTTCTTT
CDR3: CASSLWQGNTEAFF

J: TRBJ2-2
V: TRBV27
size: once
D: TRBD2
DNA: TGTGCCAGCAGTTATCTAGCGGGACGGACCGGGGAGCTGTTTTTT
CDR3: CASSYLAGRTGELFF

J: TRBJ2-3
V: TRBV5-6
size: NA
D: NA
DNA: TGTGCCAGCAGCTTCGGGACTCCCTCCCTCACAGATACGCAGTATTTT
CDR3: CASSFGTPSLTDTQYF

J: TRBJ2-2
V: TRBV5-6
size: NA
D: NA
DNA: TGTGCCAGCAGCTTGGGTTCCGGGGAGCTGTTTTTT
CDR3: CASSLGSGELFF

J: TRBJ1-5
V: TRBV4-1
size: NA
D: NA
DNA: TGCGCCAGCAGCCAAGGAAGGGGGAATCAGCCCCAGCATTTT
CDR3: CASSQGRGNQPQHF

J: TRBJ2-7
V: TRBV2
size: few
D: NA
DNA: TGTGCCAGCAGTGAATGGGCCCGCGACTCCTACGAGCAGTACTTC
CDR3: CASSEWARDSYEQYF

J: TRBJ2-7
V: TRBV27
size: NA
D: NA
DNA: TGTGCCAGCAGTCCCCACAGCGGCCCCTATTTCGGGCAGTACTTC
CDR3: CASSPHSGPYFGQYF

J: TRBJ1-1
V: TRBV5-1
size: NA
D: NA
DNA: TGCGCCAGCAGCTCGGACGGGGGGGACGGTCCTGAAGCTTTCTTT
CDR3: CASSSDGGDGPEAFF

J: TRBJ2-7
V: TRBV2
size: NA
D: TRBD2
DNA: TGTGCCAGCAGTGAACCGGGACTAGCGCTTCTCTTC
CDR3: CASSEPGLALLF

J: TRBJ1-5
V: TRBV28
size: NA
D: NA
DNA: TGTGCCAGCAGTGAGACACGAAATAGCAATCAGCCCCAGCATTTT
CDR3: CASSETRNSNQPQHF

J: TRBJ1-5
V: TRBV27
size: NA
D: NA
DNA: TGTGCCAGCAGTTTATTAGGAGCGAATCAGCCCCAGCATTTT
CDR3: CASSLLGANQPQHF

J: TRBJ2-7
V: TRBV2
size: once
D: TRBD1
DNA: TGTGCCAGCAGTGTTTGGGACAGGGGGGACGAGCAGTACTTC
CDR3: CASSVWDRGDEQYF

J: TRBJ1-2
V: TRBV25-1
size: NA
D: TRBD1
DNA: TGTGCCAGCAGAGACAGGGTGAATGGCTACACCTTC
CDR3: CASRDRVNGYTF

J: TRBJ2-7
V: TRBV28
size: once
D: NA
DNA: TGTGCCAGCTCATTGGGGCTAGACTACGAGCAGTACTTC
CDR3: CASSLGLDYEQYF

J: TRBJ2-6
V: TRBV28
size: NA
D: NA
DNA: TGTGCCAGCAGTATTGTTGGCTCTGGGGCCAACGTCCTGACTTTC
CDR3: CASSIVGSGANVLTF

J: TRBJ2-7
V: TRBV6-1
size: once
D: TRBD1
DNA: TGTGCCAGCACCGACAGGGGTTCCTACGAGCAGTACTTC
CDR3: CASTDRGSYEQYF

J: TRBJ1-5
V: TRBV19
size: NA
D: TRBD1
DNA: TGTGCCAGTAGTATAGAGGACAGGGACGATCAGCCCCAGCATTTT
CDR3: CASSIEDRDDQPQHF

J: TRBJ2-7
V: TRBV7-9
size: NA
D: TRBD2
DNA: TGCGCCAGCAGCTGGACTAGTTCCTACGAGCAGTACTTC
CDR3: CASSWTSSYEQYF

J: TRBJ2-7
V: TRBV6-1
size: NA
D: NA
DNA: TGTGCCAGCAGTGAACGACAGACCACCTACGAGCAGTACTTC
CDR3: CASSERQTTYEQYF

J: TRBJ2-3
V: TRBV2
size: once
D: TRBD2
DNA: TGTGCCAGCAGTGAAATGCTAGCGGGGACCACAGATACGCAGTATTTT
CDR3: CASSEMLAGTTDTQYF

J: TRBJ1-5
V: TRBV4-2
size: NA
D: NA
DNA: TGTGCCAGCAGCCAGACGGAGGGATCTCAGCCCCAGCATTTT
CDR3: CASSQTEGSQPQHF

J: TRBJ2-1
V: TRBV6-5
size: NA
D: NA
DNA: TGTGCCAGCAGTTACTACACTCTCGGTGAGCAGTTCTTC
CDR3: CASSYYTLGEQFF

J: TRBJ2-1
V: TRBV19
size: NA
D: NA
DNA: TGTGCCAGTAGTATACGGGGATCGCACAATGAGCAGTTCTTC
CDR3: CASSIRGSHNEQFF

J: TRBJ1-1
V: TRBV7-3
size: few
D: NA
DNA: TGTGCCAGCAGCTTAGCCGGGGGAGGCACTGAAGCTTTCTTT
CDR3: CASSLAGGGTEAFF

J: TRBJ1-5
V: TRBV5-5
size: NA
D: NA
DNA: TGTGCCAGCAGTCCGGCGGCAGGAAGAGGGCAGCCCCAGCATTTT
CDR3: CASSPAAGRGQPQHF

J: TRBJ2-7
V: TRBV21-1
size: once
D: NA
DNA: TGTGCCAGCACTTGGAGGCGAACCTACGAGCAGTACTTC
CDR3: CASTWRRTYEQYF

J: TRBJ1-3
V: TRBV14
size: NA
D: NA
DNA: TGTGCCAGCAGCTCCGGCACGTACTCTGGAAACACCATATATTTT
CDR3: CASSSGTYSGNTIYF

J: TRBJ2-7
V: TRBV5-1
size: NA
D: TRBD1
DNA: TGCGCCAGCAGCAAAGCTGACAGGGCCCACGAGCAGTACTTC
CDR3: CASSKADRAHEQYF

J: TRBJ2-1
V: TRBV5-1
size: once
D: NA
DNA: TGCGCCAGCAGCCCCGTAGGGAATGAGCAGTTCTTC
CDR3: CASSPVGNEQFF

J: TRBJ2-7
V: TRBV28
size: NA
D: TRBD1
DNA: TGTGCCAGCAGTTCGGACAGGGGCTACGAGCAGTACTTC
CDR3: CASSSDRGYEQYF

J: TRBJ2-5
V: TRBV7-9
size: NA
D: TRBD2
DNA: TGTGCCAGCAGCTGGAGACTAGCGGGAGTCCAAGAGACCCAGTACTTC
CDR3: CASSWRLAGVQETQYF

J: TRBJ2-3
V: TRBV27
size: NA
D: TRBD2
DNA: TGTGCCAGCAGTTCGGCGGGAGCACAAATCAGAACAGATACGCAGTATTTT
CDR3: CASSSAGAQIRTDTQYF